Detailed here is one TCR beta chain. The source of the sample is a study of T cell changes during pregnancy in multiple sclerosis. Germline-derived CDR1 and CDR2 are LGHNA and YNFKEQ. This CDR3 has 14 residues. V was trimmed by 3 bases and J by 8 bases, leaving 13 bases between them. The data were produced by immunoSEQ multiplex PCR, yet TCRdb's version contains in-frame clones alone and is incomplete. The data show around 100,000 clones, approximately 94% seen once. The TCR comes from a female donor with multiple sclerosis, enrolled in a pregnancy study. The chain couples TRBV4-2 to TRBJ2-2, with D possibly matching TRBD2 (6 bases). Sequences were derived from peripheral blood, sampled before pregnancy. The CDR3, as DNA: TGTGCCAGCAGCCACAATCGCGGGAAAGGGGAGCTGTTTTTT. It yields the protein CASSHNRGKGELFF.